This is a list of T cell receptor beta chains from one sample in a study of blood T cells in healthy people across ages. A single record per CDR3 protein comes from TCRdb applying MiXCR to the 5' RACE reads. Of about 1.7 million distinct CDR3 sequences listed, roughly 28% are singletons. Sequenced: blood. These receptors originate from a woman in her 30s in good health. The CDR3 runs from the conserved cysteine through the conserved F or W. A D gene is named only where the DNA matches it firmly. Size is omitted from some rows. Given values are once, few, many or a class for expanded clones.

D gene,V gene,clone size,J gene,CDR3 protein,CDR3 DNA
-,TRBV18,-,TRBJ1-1,CASSSTHQDEAFF,TGTGCCAGCTCATCCACCCATCAGGATGAAGCTTTCTTT
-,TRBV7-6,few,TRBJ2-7,CASTTRGGADYEQYF,TGTGCCAGCACCACACGAGGAGGGGCCGACTACGAGCAGTACTTC
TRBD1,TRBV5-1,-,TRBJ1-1,CASRYDRDWGAFF,TGCGCCAGCAGATATGACAGGGACTGGGGAGCTTTCTTT
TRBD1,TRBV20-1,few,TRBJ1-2,CSALNKGQGDYGYTF,TGCAGTGCTCTCAATAAGGGACAGGGGGACTATGGCTACACCTTC
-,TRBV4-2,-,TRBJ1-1,CASSQEGGSDTEAFF,TGTGCCAGCAGCCAAGAGGGAGGGAGCGACACTGAAGCTTTCTTT
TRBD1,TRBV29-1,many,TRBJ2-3,CSATGTGNIDTQYF,TGCAGCGCCACCGGGACAGGGAATATCGATACGCAGTATTTT
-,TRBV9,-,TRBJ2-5,CASSVVGARGETQYF,TGTGCCAGCAGCGTAGTGGGGGCGAGAGGGGAGACCCAGTACTTC
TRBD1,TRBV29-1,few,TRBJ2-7,CSVEGQGVREQYF,TGCAGCGTTGAAGGGCAGGGGGTTCGGGAGCAGTACTTC
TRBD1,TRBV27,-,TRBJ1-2,CASSFRQGNNYGYTF,TGTGCCAGCAGTTTCCGACAGGGGAACAACTATGGCTACACCTTC
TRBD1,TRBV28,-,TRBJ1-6,CASSFLRTGNSPLHF,TGTGCCAGCAGTTTTCTAAGGACAGGGAATTCACCCCTCCACTTT
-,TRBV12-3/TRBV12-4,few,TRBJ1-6,CASTVGDRVNSPLHF,TGTGCCAGCACCGTCGGAGATAGGGTCAATTCACCCCTCCACTTT
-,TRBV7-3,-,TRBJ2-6,CASSVAVAGANVLTF,TGTGCCAGCAGCGTCGCTGTCGCTGGGGCCAACGTCCTGACTTTC
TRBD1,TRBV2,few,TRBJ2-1,CASSLDRGRGNEQFF,TGTGCCAGCAGTCTCGACAGGGGGCGCGGAAATGAGCAGTTCTTC
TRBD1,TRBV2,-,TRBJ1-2,CASSSVTGTIGYTF,TGTGCCAGTAGCTCCGTGACAGGGACTATCGGCTACACCTTC
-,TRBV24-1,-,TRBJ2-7,CATGDGISGPFVRDEQYF,TGTGCCACCGGGGATGGTATTTCGGGGCCTTTCGTCCGGGACGAGCAGTACTTC
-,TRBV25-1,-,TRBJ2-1,CASSESVADSYNEQFF,TGTGCCAGCAGTGAATCCGTGGCAGACTCCTACAATGAGCAGTTCTTC
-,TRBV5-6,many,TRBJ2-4,CASSLSALAKNIQYF,TGTGCCAGCAGCTTGTCCGCTTTAGCCAAAAACATTCAGTACTTC
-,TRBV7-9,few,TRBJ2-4,CASSLGGILAKNIQYF,TGTGCCAGCAGCTTAGGTGGAATACTGGCCAAAAACATTCAGTACTTC
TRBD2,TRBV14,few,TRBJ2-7,CASSLLAGPLSYEQYF,TGTGCCAGCAGCCTCCTAGCGGGGCCCCTCTCCTACGAGCAGTACTTC
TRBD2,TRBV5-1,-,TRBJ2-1,CASTSGGTSSFEQFF,TGCGCCAGCACTAGCGGGGGGACCTCCTCGTTCGAGCAGTTCTTC
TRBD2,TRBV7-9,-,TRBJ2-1,CASSPGTSGRGNEQFF,TGTGCCAGCAGCCCTGGGACTAGCGGGAGGGGTAATGAGCAGTTCTTC
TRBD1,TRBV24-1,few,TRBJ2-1,CATSSSGTGYNEQFF,TGTGCCACCAGCTCGTCCGGGACAGGGTACAATGAGCAGTTCTTC
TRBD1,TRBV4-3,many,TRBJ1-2,CASSQVGQGYGYTF,TGCGCCAGCAGCCAAGTTGGACAGGGTTATGGCTACACCTTC
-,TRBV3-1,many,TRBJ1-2,CASSPYGTFGYTF,TGTGCCAGCAGCCCGTATGGAACTTTCGGCTACACCTTC
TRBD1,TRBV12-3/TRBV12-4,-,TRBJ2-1,CASSLGQGPLSYNEQFF,TGTGCCAGCAGTTTAGGACAGGGCCCTCTCAGCTACAATGAGCAGTTCTTC
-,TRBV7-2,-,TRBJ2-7,CASSLGWGRESYEQYF,TGTGCCAGCAGCTTAGGTTGGGGGCGGGAGTCTTACGAGCAGTACTTC
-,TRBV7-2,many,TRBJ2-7,CASSLRDSQYF,TGTGCCAGCAGCCTCCGGGATTCGCAGTACTTC
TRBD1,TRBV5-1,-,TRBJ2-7,CASHAGQGDEQYF,TGCGCCAGCCATGCGGGACAGGGCGACGAGCAGTACTTC
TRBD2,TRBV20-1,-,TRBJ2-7,CSASGTNSYEQYF,TGCAGTGCTTCGGGGACTAACTCTTACGAGCAGTACTTC
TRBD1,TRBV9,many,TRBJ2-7,CASSVTGTGSYEQYF,TGTGCCAGCAGCGTAACCGGGACAGGGTCCTACGAGCAGTACTTC
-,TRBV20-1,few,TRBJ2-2,CSARARTAGELFF,TGCAGTGCTAGAGCGCGTACCGCCGGGGAGCTGTTTTTT
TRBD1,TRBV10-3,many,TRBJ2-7,CAISEGQGAGEQYF,TGTGCCATCAGTGAAGGACAGGGGGCTGGCGAGCAGTACTTC
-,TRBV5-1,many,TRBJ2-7,CASSGGIRDSSSYEQYF,TGCGCCAGCAGCGGAGGGATACGGGACAGCAGCTCCTACGAGCAGTACTTC
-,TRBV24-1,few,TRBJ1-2,CATSEDGDGYTF,TGTGCCACCAGTGAGGATGGTGATGGCTACACCTTC
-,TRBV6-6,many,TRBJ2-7,CASRPPSSHEQYF,TGTGCCAGCAGGCCCCCGAGCTCCCACGAGCAGTACTTC
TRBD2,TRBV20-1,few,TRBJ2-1,CSAQRLAGGSYNEQFF,TGCAGTGCACAACGGCTAGCGGGAGGCTCCTACAATGAGCAGTTCTTC
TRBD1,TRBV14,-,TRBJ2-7,CASSQLLGGHEQYF,TGTGCCAGCAGCCAACTCCTAGGGGGCCACGAGCAGTATTTC
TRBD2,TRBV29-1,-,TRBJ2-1,CSVAPASGRALDEQFF,TGCAGCGTTGCCCCTGCGAGCGGGAGGGCCCTCGATGAGCAGTTCTTC
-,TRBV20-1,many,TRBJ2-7,CSARDRGNYEQYF,TGCAGTGCTAGAGATCGAGGGAACTACGAGCAGTACTTC
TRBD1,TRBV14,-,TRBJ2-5,CASSHVGQGVRETQYF,TGTGCCAGCAGCCATGTGGGACAGGGAGTCCGAGAGACCCAGTACTTC
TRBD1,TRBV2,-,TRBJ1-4,CASSETWDRKLFF,TGTGCCAGCAGTGAAACCTGGGACAGAAAACTGTTTTTT
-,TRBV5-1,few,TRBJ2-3,CASSLVDPTDTQYF,TGCGCCAGCAGCTTGGTGGACCCCACAGATACGCAGTATTTT
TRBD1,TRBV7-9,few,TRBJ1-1,CASSSWGTGEKNTEAFF,TGTGCCAGCAGCTCCTGGGGGACAGGGGAGAAGAACACTGAAGCTTTCTTT
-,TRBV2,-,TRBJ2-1,CASSPDQPGLEQFF,TGTGCCAGCAGTCCCGACCAGCCTGGTTTGGAGCAGTTCTTC
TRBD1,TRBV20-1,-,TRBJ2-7,CSAPLHDRGYEQYF,TGCAGTGCTCCACTGCACGACAGGGGTTACGAGCAGTACTTC